These 30 T cell receptor beta chains share one sample of origin, sequenced in a study of a mutant IDH1 vaccine in newly diagnosed glioma. The method was immunoSEQ multiplex PCR; TCRdb's version includes in-frame clones alone and lacks a portion of them. The profile covers 68,000 or so clones, with more than 70% appearing a single time and about an eighth taken by the ten largest. Time point of the sample: week 35, safety follow-up. Every vaccine dose comprised 300 ug of mutant IDH1 20-mer peptide plus topical imiquimod. These receptors are not linked to any known antigen. The sample here was PBMCs, taken from a glioma patient whose treatment included an IDH1 peptide vaccine. Receptor source: a man younger than 35 with glioma.

This chain joins TRBV10-3 and TRBJ2-7, with D possibly being TRBD2 (7 bases). The CDR3 consists of 15 residues. Germline assignment: CDR1 ENHRY and CDR2 SYGVKD. The V end was cut by 4 bases, the J end by 4 bases, with 17 bases between. CDR3: CAISGGGDLGYEQYF. CDR3 DNA: TGTGCCATCAGTGGAGGGGGGGACTTAGGGTACGAGCAGTACTTC.

The chain carries TRBV27 and TRBJ2-7, with 8 nucleotides matching TRBD1. V was clipped by 5 bases and J by 3 bases; unmatched bases: 3. The CDR3 has 13 residues. Looked up from germline, CDR1 is MNHEY and CDR2 is SMNVEV (reference sequence). CDR3: CASSPTGVYEQYF. Here the CDR3 DNA reads TGTGCCAGCAGTCCGACAGGGGTCTACGAGCAGTACTTC.

J is TRBJ1-6 and V is TRBV6-4, with D perhaps matching TRBD1 (5 bases). This CDR3 spans 16 amino acids. Germline assignment: CDR1 MRHNA and CDR2 SNTAGT. V was cut by 2 bases and J by 13 bases, with 21 bases left in between. CDR3 sequence (DNA): TGTGCCAGCAGTGACCCCCCGGGGCCCCATCCCAAGCCCCTCCACTTT. It yields the protein CASSDPPGPHPKPLHF.

The chain is built from TRBV18 and TRBJ1-1; D is perhaps TRBD1 (6 bases). Germline values: CDR1 KGHSH, CDR2 LQKENI. This CDR3 region has 14 residues. V lost 6 bases and J 0 bases, leaving 11 bases between the germline ends. Here the CDR3 reads CASSGGGMNTEAFF. DNA of the CDR3: TGTGCCAGCTCGGGAGGGGGAATGAACACTGAAGCTTTCTTT. The variable domain in full, with the rest retrieved from reference TRBV18 and TRBJ1-1, is NAGVMQNPRHLVRRRGQEARLRCSPMKGHSHVYWYRQLPEEGLKFMVYLQKENIIDESGMPKERFSAEFPKEGPSILRIQQVVRGDSAAYFCASSGGGMNTEAFFGQGTRLTVV.

The chain links TRBV30 to TRBJ2-7, with D possibly matching TRBD1 (6 bases). This CDR3 comprises 14 residues. The V gene's germline CDR1 is GTSNPN and CDR2 SVGIG (reference sequence). V dropped 0 bases and J dropped 2 bases, with 11 bases sitting between them. Written as DNA, the CDR3 is TGTGCCTGGAGTGTTGCGGCAGGGGCCTACGAGCAGTACTTC. It yields the protein CAWSVAAGAYEQYF.

This chain links TRBV19 with TRBJ2-3; D remains unclear. The CDR3 has 14 amino acids. Germline CDR1 and CDR2: LNHDA and SQIVND (reference sequence). Trimming stripped 5 bases from V and 0 bases from J, with 9 bases between. The CDR3 sequence is CASSWGLSTDTQYF. The CDR3 bases are TGTGCCAGTAGTTGGGGTTTGAGCACAGATACGCAGTATTTT.

The gene calls are TRBV6-1 and TRBJ2-1; D is ambiguous. Germline CDR1 is MNHNS and CDR2 is SASEGT. The V end lost 4 bases, the J end lost 8 bases, and 27 bases lay between the germline ends. There are 18 residues in the CDR3. CDR3 protein: CASSGKLPFTSLVDEQFF. In DNA, the CDR3 is TGTGCCAGCAGTGGAAAGCTGCCCTTCACTTCCCTAGTGGATGAGCAGTTCTTC.

V and J are TRBV19 and TRBJ2-7; D unclear. Trimming removed 1 base at V and 3 bases at J, with 7 bases between. The length of the CDR3 is 13 residues. The germline V gene encodes CDR1 LNHDA and CDR2 SQIVND (reference sequence). For the CDR3, the DNA is TGTGCCAGTAGTATAGCCGAATTCTACGAGCAGTACTTC. Its protein is CASSIAEFYEQYF.

The V and J genes are TRBV28 and TRBJ1-2; 7 bases are a match to TRBD1. With V trimmed by 5 bases and J by 8 bases, 11 bases remained unmatched. Germline V CDR1 and CDR2: MDHEN, SYDVKM. The CDR3 extends over 14 amino acids. CDR3 coding DNA: TGTGCCAGCAGTCCCCGACAGGGCTTTAAGGGCTACACCTTC. As protein: CASSPRQGFKGYTF.

V usage is TRBV7-9 and J usage is TRBJ1-1; no firm D call. Germline CDR1 and CDR2: SEHNR and FQNEAQ (reference sequence). The V and J ends lost 2 bases and 1 base respectively, with 5 bases between them. The CDR3 loop spans 13 amino acids. The CDR3 DNA is TGTGCCAGCAGCTTACCAGCGAACACTGAAGCTTTCTTT. It codes for CASSLPANTEAFF.

CDR3 DNA: TGTGCCAGCAGCGCCGGGACCGACGCCGGGGAGCTGTTTTTT. This codes for CASSAGTDAGELFF. This chain joins TRBV9 and TRBJ2-2, with D perhaps being TRBD1 or TRBD2 (5 bases each). Trimming shortened V by 3 bases and J by 6 bases, and 12 bases separated the two germline ends. The CDR3 extends over 14 amino acids. Germline assignment: CDR1 SGDLS and CDR2 YYNGEE.

The rearrangement links TRBV19 to TRBJ1-1; weak D call: TRBD1 (5 bases). CDR1 and CDR2 from the germline V gene are LNHDA and SQIVND (reference sequence). This CDR3 contains 15 residues. V gave up 7 bases and J gave up 1 base, with 16 bases separating them. CDR3 protein: CASIDVGAGNTEAFF. The CDR3 DNA sequence: TGTGCCAGTATCGATGTAGGGGCGGGGAACACTGAAGCTTTCTTT.

This chain links TRBV7-2 with TRBJ2-2, with D uncertain. Germline loops: CDR1 SGHTA, CDR2 FQGNSA. The CDR3 loop spans 16 amino acids. V lost 2 bases and J lost 6, with 16 bases in between. The CDR3 DNA follows: TGTGCCAGCAGCTTAAGGCATATCGGCTCGGCCGGGGAGCTGTTTTTT. This sequence encodes CASSLRHIGSAGELFF.

A single count supports this clone. The CDR3 bases are TGCGCCAGCAGCTTAGTTCAAGCGGGAGGGTCCGGAAGTGAGCAGTTCTTC. It yields the protein CASSLVQAGGSGSEQFF. This chain links TRBV5-1 with TRBJ2-1; 10 nucleotides match TRBD2. The CDR3 has 17 amino acids. The V gene end was trimmed by 2 bases and the J gene end by 9 bases; junction bases not matched to a gene: 14. The germline gives CDR1 SGHRS, CDR2 YFSETQ.

CDR3 region: CASSRTYRDINTGELFF. The CDR3 DNA is TGTGCCAGCAGCAGAACGTACCGGGACATCAACACCGGGGAGCTGTTTTTT. This chain joins TRBV11-3 and TRBJ2-2, with D possibly matching TRBD1 (6 bases). Germline CDR1 SGHNT, CDR2 YENEEA. Trimming cost V 5 bases and J 2 bases, with 18 bases left between them. The CDR3 spans 17 residues.

This clone occurred once. The rearrangement joins TRBV4-1 to TRBJ2-7; TRBD2 might be the D (6 bases). The V end was cut by 2 bases, the J end by 6 bases, with 14 bases between. Germline V gene sequence: CDR1 MGHRA, CDR2 YSYEKL. The CDR3 is made up of 14 amino acids. CDR3 amino acids: CASSQSYAGSEQYF. The CDR3 nucleotides are TGCGCCAGCAGCCAAAGCTACGCGGGGAGCGAGCAGTACTTC.

This chain links TRBV13 with TRBJ2-3; TRBD2 matches 10 bases. The germline V gene has CDR1 PRHDT and CDR2 FYEKMQ (reference sequence). V dropped 5 bases and J dropped 6; count of bases not matched to a gene: 2. This CDR3 contains 13 residues. The CDR3 region has the DNA TGTGCCAGCAGCCCGACTAGCGGGGATACGCAGTATTTT. It is translated as CASSPTSGDTQYF.

The chain combines TRBV14 with TRBJ1-2; D is perhaps TRBD1 (5 bases). This CDR3 spans 14 amino acids. The germline V and J ends were trimmed by 7 bases and 7 bases, with 19 bases remaining between them. Germline CDR1 and CDR2: SGHDN and FVKESK. CDR3 amino acids: CASTSWRGLGGYTF. DNA of the CDR3: TGTGCCAGCACCAGTTGGAGGGGCCTGGGTGGCTACACCTTC.

This clone was found once. This chain uses TRBV7-9 with TRBJ2-1, with 7 bases identical to TRBD2. With 2 bases clipped from V and 6 bases from J, the junction kept 10 bases outside the gene matches. CDR1 is SEHNR, CDR2 FQNEAQ, per germline (reference sequence). CDR3 size: 16 residues. This CDR3 is CASSLKGGSISNEQFF. The CDR3 bases are TGTGCCAGCAGCTTAAAGGGCGGGAGTATTTCCAATGAGCAGTTCTTC. Based on the CDR3 plus reference TRBV7-9 and TRBJ2-1, the full variable domain is DTGVSQNPRHKITKRGQNVTFRCDPISEHNRLYWYRQTLGQGPEFLTYFQNEAQLEKSRLLSDRFSAERPKGSFSTLEIQRTEQGDSAMYLCASSLKGGSISNEQFFGPGTRLTVL.

This clone was detected many times. This chain uses TRBV7-9 with TRBJ2-5; TRBD1 aligns across 9 bases. The CDR3 covers 16 residues. The germline V gene encodes CDR1 SEHNR and CDR2 FQNEAQ (reference sequence). The junction had 8 bases not matched to a gene; V was cut back by 1 base and J by 5 bases. CDR3 amino acids: CASSLGTGDLRETQYF. In DNA, the CDR3 is TGTGCCAGCAGCTTAGGGACAGGGGATTTGAGGGAGACCCAGTACTTC.

This clone has more than one count but fewer than ten. This chain uses TRBV7-9 with TRBJ1-5; the match to TRBD1 covers 7 bases. There are 14 residues in the CDR3. V lost 4 bases to trimming and J lost 5 bases; unmatched junction nucleotides: 5. Per germline, CDR1 SEHNR and CDR2 FQNEAQ (reference sequence). CDR3 sequence (DNA): TGTGCCAGCAGCTCCGGGACAGCATATCAGCCCCAGCATTTT. Translation gives CASSSGTAYQPQHF.

The chain has TRBV5-1 and TRBJ2-7, with no clear D. The CDR3 sequence is 15 residues long. Germline CDR1 SGHRS, CDR2 YFSETQ. V lost 4 bases to trimming and J lost 3 bases, with 17 bases between them. The CDR3 loop is CASSLGGSANYEQYF. CDR3 nucleotide sequence: TGCGCCAGCAGCCTGGGTGGGTCTGCCAACTACGAGCAGTACTTC.

The gene calls are TRBV19 and TRBJ2-1; 11 nucleotides match TRBD1. CDR3 length equals 15 residues. After removal of 5 bases from V and 4 bases from J, the junction contained 4 bases not matched to a gene. CDR1 is LNHDA and CDR2 is SQIVND in the germline V gene (reference sequence). CDR3 residues: CASSGQGARYNEQFF. In DNA, the CDR3 is TGTGCCAGTAGTGGACAGGGGGCGCGGTACAATGAGCAGTTCTTC.

The V gene is TRBV4-3, the J gene TRBJ1-3; D uncertain. The V and J ends lost 0 bases and 4 bases respectively, with 13 bases between them. This CDR3 contains 16 residues. Per germline, CDR1 LGHNA and CDR2 YSLEER. CDR3 DNA: TGCGCCAGCAGCCAAGATTCAGGCAGTGCAGGAAACACCATATATTTT. Translating gives CASSQDSGSAGNTIYF.

The chain recombines TRBV29-1 with TRBJ1-2; D uncertain. Germline V gene sequence: CDR1 SQVTM, CDR2 ANQGSEA. V was trimmed by 7 bases and J by 4 bases, leaving 16 bases between them. There are 13 residues in the CDR3. The CDR3 is CSAYDPGGYGYTF. The CDR3 DNA sequence: TGCAGCGCCTATGACCCGGGTGGCTATGGCTACACCTTC. Drawing the rest from reference TRBV29-1 and TRBJ1-2, the complete variable domain is SAVISQKPSRDICQRGTSLTIQCQVDSQVTMMFWYRQQPGQSLTLIATANQGSEATYESGFVIDKFPISRPNLTFSTLTVSNMSPEDSSIYLCSAYDPGGYGYTFGSGTRLTVV.

This clone has only one observation. The chain joins TRBV9 to TRBJ2-1; 7 bases align to TRBD2. The V gene's germline CDR1 is SGDLS and CDR2 YYNGEE. J gave up 1 base and V 0 bases, and 10 bases lay outside the gene matches. This CDR3 spans 18 amino acids. The CDR3 region is CASSVVGSGLESYNEQFF. The CDR3 DNA sequence: TGTGCCAGCAGCGTAGTAGGTTCCGGACTAGAATCCTACAATGAGCAGTTCTTC.

This chain uses TRBV6-5 with TRBJ1-4, with TRBD1 identical over 7 bases. V lost 0 bases, J lost 7 bases, and 8 bases stayed unmatched. Per the germline V gene, CDR1 is MNHEY and CDR2 is SVGAGI. The CDR3 consists of 16 residues. CDR3 amino acids: CASSYSRTGKFEKLFF. CDR3 nucleotide sequence: TGTGCCAGCAGTTACTCTAGGACAGGAAAGTTTGAAAAACTGTTTTTT.

The CDR3 here is CSVGQRNALPNYGYTF. CDR3 nucleotide sequence: TGCAGCGTTGGACAGCGAAACGCCCTCCCTAACTATGGCTACACCTTC. This rearrangement joins TRBV29-1 to TRBJ1-2; D might be TRBD1 (5 bases). This CDR3 comprises 16 residues. V was trimmed by 4 bases and J by 0 bases, leaving 18 bases between them. Germline lookup yields CDR1 SQVTM and CDR2 ANQGSEA.

The genes are TRBV9 and TRBJ1-6; TRBD1 might be the D (6 bases). CDR1 SGDLS and CDR2 YYNGEE come from the germline V gene. V was clipped by 4 bases and J by 2 bases, with 16 bases between them. CDR3 length: 17 amino acids. The CDR3: CASSSDLTGTYNSPLHF. CDR3 bases: TGTGCCAGCAGCTCAGACCTCACAGGGACCTATAATTCACCCCTCCACTTT.

The chain couples TRBV5-6 to TRBJ2-7, with D maybe TRBD2 (5 bases). The CDR3 has 14 residues. V was pared by 4 bases and J by 2 bases, with 13 bases between. Germline V lookup: CDR1 SGHDT, CDR2 YYEEEE. The CDR3 DNA reads as TGTGCCAGCAGCGCCGTGGGAGCTACCTACGAGCAGTACTTC. It yields the protein CASSAVGATYEQYF. Variable domain in full (rest from reference TRBV5-6 and TRBJ2-7): DAGVTQSPTHLIKTRGQQVTLRCSPKSGHDTVSWYQQALGQGPQFIFQYYEEEERQRGNFPDRFSGHQFPNYSSELNVNALLLGDSALYLCASSAVGATYEQYFGPGTRLTVT.